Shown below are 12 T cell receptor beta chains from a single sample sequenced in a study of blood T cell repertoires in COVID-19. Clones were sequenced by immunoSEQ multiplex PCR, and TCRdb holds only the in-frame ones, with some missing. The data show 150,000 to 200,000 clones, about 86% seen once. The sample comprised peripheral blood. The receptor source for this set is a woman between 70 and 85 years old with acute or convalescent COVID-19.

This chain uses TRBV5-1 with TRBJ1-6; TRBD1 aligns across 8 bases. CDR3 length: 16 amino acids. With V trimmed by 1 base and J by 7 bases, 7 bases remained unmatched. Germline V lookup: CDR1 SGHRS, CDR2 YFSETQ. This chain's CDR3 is CASSLSGGGLNSPLHF. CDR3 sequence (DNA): TGCGCCAGCAGCTTGTCAGGGGGCGGCTTGAATTCACCCCTCCACTTT.

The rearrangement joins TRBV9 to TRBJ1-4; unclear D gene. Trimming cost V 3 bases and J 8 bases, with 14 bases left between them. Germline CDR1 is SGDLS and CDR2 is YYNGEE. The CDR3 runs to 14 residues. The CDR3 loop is CASSADAVAEKLFF. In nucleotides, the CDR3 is TGTGCCAGCAGCGCAGACGCGGTCGCGGAAAAACTGTTTTTT.

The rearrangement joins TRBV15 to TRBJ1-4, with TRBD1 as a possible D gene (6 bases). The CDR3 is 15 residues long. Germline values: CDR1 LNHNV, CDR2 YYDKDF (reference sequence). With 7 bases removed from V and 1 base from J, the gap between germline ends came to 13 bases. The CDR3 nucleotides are TGTGCCACCACCCCCCGAGGGGGAACTAATGAAAAACTGTTTTTT. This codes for CATTPRGGTNEKLFF.

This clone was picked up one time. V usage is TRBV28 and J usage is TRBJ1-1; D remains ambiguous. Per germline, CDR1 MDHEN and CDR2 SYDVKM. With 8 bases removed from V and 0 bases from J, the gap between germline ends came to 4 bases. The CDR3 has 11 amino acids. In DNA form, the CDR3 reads TGTGCCAGCCGGGTGAACACTGAAGCTTTCTTT. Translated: CASRVNTEAFF.

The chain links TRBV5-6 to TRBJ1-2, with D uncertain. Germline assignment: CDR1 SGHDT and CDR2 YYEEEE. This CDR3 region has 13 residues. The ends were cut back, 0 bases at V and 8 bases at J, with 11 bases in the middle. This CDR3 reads CASSLGRLLGYTF. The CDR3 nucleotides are TGTGCCAGCAGCTTGGGGCGACTTCTCGGCTACACCTTC.

CDR3 residues: CASSLGQWNTEAFF. The CDR3 region has the DNA TGCGCCAGCAGCTTGGGACAATGGAACACTGAAGCTTTCTTT. The chain has TRBV5-1 and TRBJ1-1, with D unresolved. Germline assignment: CDR1 SGHRS and CDR2 YFSETQ. Trimming removed 0 bases from V and 1 base from J, with 7 bases in between. There are 14 residues in the CDR3.

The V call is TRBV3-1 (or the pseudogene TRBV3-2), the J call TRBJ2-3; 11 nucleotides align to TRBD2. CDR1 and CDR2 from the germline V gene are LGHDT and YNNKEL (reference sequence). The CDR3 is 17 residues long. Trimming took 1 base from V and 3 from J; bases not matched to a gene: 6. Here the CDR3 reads CASSQGTSGSWTDTQYF. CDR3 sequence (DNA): TGTGCCAGCAGCCAAGGAACTAGCGGGAGTTGGACAGATACGCAGTATTTT.

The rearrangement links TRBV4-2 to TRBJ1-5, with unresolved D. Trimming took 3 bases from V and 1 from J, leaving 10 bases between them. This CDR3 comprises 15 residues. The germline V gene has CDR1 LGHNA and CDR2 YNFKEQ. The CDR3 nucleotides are TGTGCCAGCAGCCAGGAGATTGGGAGCAATCAGCCCCAGCATTTT. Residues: CASSQEIGSNQPQHF.

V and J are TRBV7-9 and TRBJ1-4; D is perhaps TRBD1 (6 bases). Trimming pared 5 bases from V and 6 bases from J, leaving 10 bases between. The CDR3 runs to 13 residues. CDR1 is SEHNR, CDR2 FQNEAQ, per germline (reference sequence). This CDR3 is CASSRGQYEKLFF. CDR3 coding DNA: TGTGCCAGCAGCCGAGGACAGTATGAAAAACTGTTTTTT.

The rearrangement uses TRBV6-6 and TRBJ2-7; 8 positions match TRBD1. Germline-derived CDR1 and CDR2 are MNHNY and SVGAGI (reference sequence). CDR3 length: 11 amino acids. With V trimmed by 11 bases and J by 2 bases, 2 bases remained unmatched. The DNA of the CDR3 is TGTGCCTCGGGACAGGCCTACGAGCAGTACTTC. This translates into CASGQAYEQYF.

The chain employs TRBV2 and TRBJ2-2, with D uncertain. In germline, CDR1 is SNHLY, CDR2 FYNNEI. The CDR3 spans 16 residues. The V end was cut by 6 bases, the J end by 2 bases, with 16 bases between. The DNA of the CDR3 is TGTGCCAGCAGGCCGTTGGGCAGAGACAACACCGGGGAGCTGTTTTTT. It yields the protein CASRPLGRDNTGELFF.

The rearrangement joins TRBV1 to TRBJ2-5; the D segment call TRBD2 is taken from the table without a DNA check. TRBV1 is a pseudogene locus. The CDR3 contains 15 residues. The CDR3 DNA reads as TGCACCAGCAGCCAAGATGGCTTCGGGAATGAGACCCAGTACTTC. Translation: CTSSQDGFGNETQYF.